This TCR beta chain was sequenced for a study of vaccination and CD4 T cells after COVID-19. Turning to the study itself: Overlapping spike peptides served as the stimulus for the cells. These peptides came from SARS-CoV-2 and from the common cold coronaviruses HCoV-NL63, HCoV-OC43 and HCoV-229E.

A word on this clonotype: Its antigen is not known.

Treatment of the sample: approximately nine-day PBMC culture with coronavirus spike peptide pools or control peptides (ViraFEST assay). The ends lost 4 bases at V and 4 bases at J; junction bases unmatched: 6. The CDR3 consists of 16 residues. Germline values: CDR1 KGHDR, CDR2 SFDVKD. Scientists ran DNA taken from cultured CD4+ T cells through the Oncomine TCR Beta short-read assay for sequencing. TCRdb reprocessed the PCR reads with MiXCR, giving one entry per CDR3 protein. The table includes about 15,000 distinct CDR3 sequences, 75% to 80% detected once. The sample here was CD4+ T cells from blood, cultured in vitro, taken after SARS-CoV-2 vaccination. The J gene is TRBJ2-3, the V gene TRBV24-1; 11 bases agree with TRBD2. The sequence was collected from a human donor who received a COVID-19 vaccine. CDR3 amino acids: CATSEPLLAGADTQYF. The CDR3, as DNA: TGTGCCACCAGTGAACCCCTACTAGCGGGGGCAGATACGCAGTATTTT.